This T cell receptor beta chain was sequenced in a study of T-cell reconstitution after alpha-beta-depleted transplantation in children. The CDR3 is 17 residues long. V shed 5 bases and J 6 bases; nucleotides not matched to a gene: 13. Germline V lookup: CDR1 MNHEY, CDR2 SVGEGT. This clonotype was seen at least ten times. Preparation of the TCRbeta library used unique molecular identifiers. TCRdb redid the calling of the PCR reads with MiXCR, one entry per CDR3 protein. The sample consists of over 400,000 distinct CDR3 sequences, roughly an eighth of them appearing once. The input for sequencing was PBMCs from the stem cell graft donor, taken from the stem cell graft. This clonotype was obtained from a human donor who donated a stem cell graft to a child with combined immunodeficiency. The chain carries TRBV6-2 or TRBV6-3 and TRBJ2-2, with TRBD2 identical over 9 bases. The CDR3 DNA reads TGTGCCAGCAGTGAGCCCCCTGGACTAGCGTGGCCCGGGGAGCTGTTTTTT. Protein product: CASSEPPGLAWPGELFF.